The rows below give T cell receptor beta chains drawn from one sample of a study of CD8+CD57+ T cells in acquired aplastic anemia. TCRdb used MiXCR to reprocess the reads, holding one entry per CDR3 protein. The table lists around 140,000 distinct CDR3 sequences, less than 45% of them singletons. Sequencing used sorted CD4+, CD8+, or CD8+CD57+ T cells (not recorded which) from PBMCs. These receptors all stem from a human donor in good health, serving as a control. The CDR3 runs from the conserved cysteine through the conserved F or W. The order of the fields is D gene, V gene, J gene, clone size, CDR3 protein, CDR3 DNA. A D gene is named only where the DNA matches it firmly. The size field is filled for only some rows; it gives once, few, many or a size class.

>-|TRBV2|TRBJ2-7|-
CASSSSGAAYEQYF
TGTGCCAGCAGTTCTTCAGGGGCTGCCTACGAGCAGTACTTC
>-|TRBV29-1|TRBJ1-2|many
CSVGGRPGGYTF
TGCAGCGTTGGGGGGCGGCCAGGGGGCTACACCTTC
>-|TRBV19|TRBJ1-3|-
CASSNTGRSGNTICF
TGTGCCAGCAGTAACACGGGCCGCTCTGGAAACACCATATGTTTT
>-|TRBV19|TRBJ1-1|many
CASRTGTYTEAFF
TGTGCCAGCCGGACTGGTACTTACACTGAAGCTTTCTTT
>-|TRBV6-1|TRBJ2-2|many
CASSDRDTGELFF
TGTGCCAGCAGTGACAGGGACACCGGGGAGCTGTTTTTT
>TRBD1|TRBV2|TRBJ1-4|many
CASSATGTGVLRDEKLFF
TGTGCCAGCAGTGCAACCGGGACAGGGGTCTTACGGGATGAAAAACTGTTTTTT
>TRBD1|TRBV2|TRBJ2-3|-
CASETGVRDTQYF
TGTGCCAGCGAGACAGGGGTTCGGGATACGCAGTATTTT
>-|TRBV7-9|TRBJ2-2|few
CASSEGGELFF
TGTGCCAGCAGCGAGGGAGGGGAGCTGTTTTTT
>-|TRBV7-9|TRBJ1-6|few
CASSPQADSPLHF
TGTGCCAGCAGCCCCCAGGCGGATTCACCCCTCCACTTT
>-|TRBV5-4|TRBJ2-3|many
CASSLEVPRGTDTQYF
TGTGCCAGCAGCTTGGAGGTCCCAAGAGGCACAGATACGCAGTATTTT
>-|TRBV7-6|TRBJ2-5|-
CVSSLGALGGPETQYF
TGTGTCAGCAGCTTAGGGGCCCTCGGGGGGCCTGAGACCCAGTACTTC
>-|TRBV5-5|TRBJ1-4|few
CASSFFYRAPGEKLFF
TGTGCCAGCAGCTTCTTCTACCGGGCCCCAGGGGAAAAACTGTTTTTT
>-|TRBV20-1|TRBJ2-5|many
CSARDGETQYF
TGCAGTGCTAGGGACGGAGAGACCCAGTACTTC
>-|TRBV30|TRBJ1-4|-
CAWLSGMTTNEKLFF
TGTGCCTGGCTCTCAGGGATGACAACTAATGAAAAACTGTTTTTT